Here is one T cell receptor (beta chain) with its context. Its matching antigen is unknown. Indicated treatment: oral pan-JAK inhibitor, 5-10 mg twice daily. This sample is part of a study of CD8+ T cells in alopecia areata. Study summary: Patients received oral tofacitinib, 5 to 10 mg twice daily, for moderate-to-severe alopecia areata.

Whole-study findings and limits: Tofacitinib significantly decreased scalp clonality and expanded CD8+ clones among top 100. Greater clonality was observed in lesional scalp samples, especially alopecia totalis/universalis, versus normal scalp. Scalp sample data also include resident alphabeta T cells from normal skin.

Sequencing relied on a cDNA template that was reverse transcribed from extracted RNA. The method was immunoSEQ multiplex PCR; TCRdb's version includes in-frame clones alone and lacks a portion of them. The sample contains 150,000 to 200,000 clones, around three fifths of which appear only once. CDR3 size: 15 residues. V was trimmed by 2 bases and J by 1 base, leaving 11 bases between them. In germline, CDR1 is SEHNR, CDR2 FQNEAQ (reference sequence). The receptor was derived from a human donor with alopecia areata. Sequencing used CD4+ T cells sorted from blood, obtained at week 24, from a patient treated with tofacitinib. V usage is TRBV7-9 and J usage is TRBJ2-5; D gene unclear. This CDR3 is CASSLRAGVQETQYF. As DNA, the CDR3 is TGTGCCAGCAGCTTAAGAGCAGGAGTCCAAGAGACCCAGTACTTC. Complete variable domain (other parts from reference TRBV7-9 and TRBJ2-5): DTGVSQNPRHKITKRGQNVTFRCDPISEHNRLYWYRQTLGQGPEFLTYFQNEAQLEKSRLLSDRFSAERPKGSFSTLEIQRTEQGDSAMYLCASSLRAGVQETQYFGPGTRLLVL.